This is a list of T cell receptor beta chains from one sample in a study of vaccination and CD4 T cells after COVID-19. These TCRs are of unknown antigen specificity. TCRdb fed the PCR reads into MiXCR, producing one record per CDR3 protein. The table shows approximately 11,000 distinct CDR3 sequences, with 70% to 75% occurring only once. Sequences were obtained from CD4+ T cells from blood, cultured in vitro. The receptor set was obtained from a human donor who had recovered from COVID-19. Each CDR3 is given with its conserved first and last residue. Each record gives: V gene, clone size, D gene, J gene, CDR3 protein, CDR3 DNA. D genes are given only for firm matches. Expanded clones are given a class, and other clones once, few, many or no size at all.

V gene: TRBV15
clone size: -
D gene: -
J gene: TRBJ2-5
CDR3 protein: CATSADAGAVETQYF
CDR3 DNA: TGTGCCACCAGCGCCGACGCAGGGGCCGTAGAGACCCAGTACTTC

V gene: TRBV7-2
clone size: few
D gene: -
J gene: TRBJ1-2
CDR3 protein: CASSLGIQGTGYTF
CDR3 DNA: TGTGCCAGCAGCTTAGGTATCCAGGGGACGGGCTACACCTTC

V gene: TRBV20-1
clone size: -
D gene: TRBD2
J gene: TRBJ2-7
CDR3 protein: CSAAGTSGRDSYEQYF
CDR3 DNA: TGCAGTGCTGCCGGGACTAGCGGGAGGGACTCCTACGAGCAGTACTTC

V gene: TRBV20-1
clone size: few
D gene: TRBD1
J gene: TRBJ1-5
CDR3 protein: CSARQGGNQPQHF
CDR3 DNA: TGCAGTGCTAGACAGGGGGGCAATCAGCCCCAGCATTTT

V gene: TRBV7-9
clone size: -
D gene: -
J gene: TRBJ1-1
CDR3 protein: CASSLDGGTEAFF
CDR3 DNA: TGTGCCAGCAGCCTGGATGGGGGCACTGAAGCTTTCTTT

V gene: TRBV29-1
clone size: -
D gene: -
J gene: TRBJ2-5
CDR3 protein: CSVVVGPQETQYF
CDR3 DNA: TGCAGCGTTGTTGTGGGACCCCAAGAGACCCAGTACTTC

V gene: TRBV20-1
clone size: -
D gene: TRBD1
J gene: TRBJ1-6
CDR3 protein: CSAQGDGSPLHF
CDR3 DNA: TGCAGTGCTCAGGGGGACGGTTCACCCCTCCACTTT

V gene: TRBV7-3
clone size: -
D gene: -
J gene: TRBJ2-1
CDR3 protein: CASSPTGTSYNEQFF
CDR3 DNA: TGTGCCAGCAGTCCAACAGGGACCTCCTACAATGAGCAGTTCTTC

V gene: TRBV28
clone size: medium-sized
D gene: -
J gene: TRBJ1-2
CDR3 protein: CASSLGRVVGYTF
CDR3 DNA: TGTGCCAGCAGTTTAGGCAGGGTGGTTGGCTACACCTTC

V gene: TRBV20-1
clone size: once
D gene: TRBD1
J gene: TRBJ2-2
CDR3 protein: CSARADRVPGELFF
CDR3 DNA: TGCAGTGCTAGGGCGGACAGGGTCCCCGGGGAGCTGTTTTTT

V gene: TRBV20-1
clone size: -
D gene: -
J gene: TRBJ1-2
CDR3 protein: CSARSGTSHGYTF
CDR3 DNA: TGCAGTGCTAGATCTGGGACGAGCCATGGCTACACCTTC